This T cell receptor beta chain was captured by sequencing in a study of blood T cell repertoires in COVID-19 (dated by TCRdb to 2018 to 2020). In terms of the full investigation: Samples from collaborators originated in the United States, Italy and Spain and spanned both the acute and convalescent phases of COVID-19. The dataset comprised deeply sampled blood TCRbeta repertoires from subjects exposed to, actively infected with, or recovered from COVID-19. Where available, HLA class I and class II types were obtained from metadata supplied by the sample provider rather than from assay-based typing. The prospective study material was composed of cDNA or gDNA derived from T cells, B-cell-depleted T cells, or PBMCs. Sample metadata almost always included a de-identified subject ID, COVID-19 status, age in years and sex. A freely available public database, intended as a resource for researchers studying the immune response to SARS-CoV-2, is where the repertoires were released. Samples were obtained from the ongoing ImmuneRACE study (first 160 participants) and from 1,254 subjects provided by 6 global collaborators. Study-level results and caveats: The quantity of clinical and demographic metadata differed by source and by participant and was supplied without curation.

The cysteine opens and the phenylalanine closes a CDR3 of 14 amino acids. Only the CDR3 DNA is retained, 42 bases long and in frame from the first base. The germline V gene encodes CDR1 LNHNV and CDR2 YYDKDF (reference sequence). V loses 7 bases of germline sequence and J loses 1 base, and the interval between the two ends is 13 bases. TCRbeta CDR3 regions were amplified from genomic DNA using the immunoSEQ Assay, a bias-controlled multiplex PCR. The paper's processing steps were these. The number of nucleated cells in each sample was estimated from the amplification of reference gene primers within the assay. To quantify the absolute abundance of each unique TCRbeta CDR3 rearrangement, sequence reads were collapsed and filtered. For each sample, productive Simpson clonality was calculated as the square root of Simpson's diversity index over productive rearrangements. TCRdb took over this immuneACCESS table, retaining in-frame rearrangements with V and J assigned. Such tables are incomplete; in checked studies, under half of the missing clones stem from an unresolved V gene, and the remainder is unexplained. V, J and clone size are taken as reported in that table, and D and trimming were inferred from the DNA itself. This sample has 300,000 to 350,000 clones in its table, and approximately 86% of those were observed once. The top ten hold approximately 9.4% of the sample.

At one collaborating source in Seattle, patients were enrolled during active infection and were followed longitudinally through the course of disease. Each collaborating institution followed its own protocols to collect whole blood in K2EDTA tubes. For TCRbeta analysis, collaborators shipped samples as frozen whole blood, isolated PBMCs, or DNA extracted from either of those sample types. A remark on this clone: Its antigen target is currently unknown. One base away there is no much larger clone; base qualities are not given.

The sample comprised peripheral blood. The chain is encoded by TRBV15 joined to TRBJ1-1; 5 matching bases give a weak D call of TRBD1. This receptor was identified in a young man with COVID-19, enrolled during active disease. CDR3 protein: CATKPARGNTEAFF. The DNA sequence is given as TGTGCCACCAAACCAGCTAGGGGGAACACTGAAGCTTTCTTT.